Reported below is one T cell receptor beta chain. Its antigen is not identified. The sample holds other DNA sequences that translate to the same CDR3. This record comes from a study of shared clonotypes between healthy human individuals. Study results and caveats: Larger estimated richness was generally seen in naive subsets than in memory subsets.

Assay: immunoSEQ multiplex PCR; the TCRdb copy retains only in-frame clones and omits some. The profile shows roughly 330,000 clones, roughly 70% of them singletons. CDR3 size: 12 residues. Germline CDR1 and CDR2: SNHLY and FYNNEI. V was cut by 6 bases and J by 3 bases, with 9 bases left in between. Sequencing was performed on memory CD4+ T cells sorted from blood. Described subset: CD45RA-negative fraction. The clonotype was recovered from a man aged 25 to 40 in good health. The chain links TRBV2 to TRBJ2-7; D may be TRBD1 (5 bases). The DNA of the CDR3 is TGTGCCAGCAGCCGCGACAGCTACGAGCAGTACTTC. It yields the protein CASSRDSYEQYF.